This entry features one T cell receptor beta chain sequence. Germline-derived CDR1 and CDR2 are KGHSH and LQKENI. The CDR3 is 13 residues long. V shed 3 bases and J shed 12 bases, with 15 bases lying between them. In the authors' methods: Reference gene primers were amplified, and this amplification served to estimate nucleated cell counts. The method was immunoSEQ multiplex PCR; TCRdb's version includes in-frame clones alone and lacks a portion of them. The V and J calls and clone size are taken from that table; D and trimming were inferred from the DNA. Counted here are about 260,000 clones, 80% to 85% occurring once; the ten biggest clones make up less than 5%. The source of the sample is a study of blood T cell repertoires in COVID-19. Study-wide background: Some COVID-19 samples were acute and others convalescent; all came from the United States, Italy and Spain.

The sequence was obtained from a man in his 60s with acute or convalescent COVID-19. The V and J genes are TRBV18 and TRBJ2-1, with D possibly matching TRBD1 (6 bases). The sample taken for sequencing was peripheral blood. CDR3 in DNA: TGTGCCAGCTCACCGGGATACCTAGGGGGGCAGTTCTTC. This gives the protein CASSPGYLGGQFF.